This TCR beta chain was captured by sequencing in a study of PD-1 blockade in classical Hodgkin lymphoma. Study-level findings and limits: Whoever responded completely had baseline diversity much like that seen in newly diagnosed patients.

Each patient experienced a relapse that followed autologous stem cell transplantation, and brentuximab vedotin exposure varied. Profiling relied on immunoSEQ multiplex PCR, and the TCRdb table lists in-frame clones only, not all of them. This sample has 90,000 to 100,000 clones, with roughly 92% found just once. The CDR3 covers 13 residues. Germline V gives CDR1 WNHNN, CDR2 SYGVQD (reference sequence). Trimming took off 8 bases at V and 5 bases at J, with 15 bases between the two ends. Remarks on this clone: Its antigen is unidentified.

Sequenced here: peripheral blood mononuclear cells (PBMCs), sampled at baseline. The clonotype was recovered from a human donor with classical Hodgkin lymphoma. V is TRBV10-1 and J is TRBJ2-5, with D tentatively TRBD2 (5 bases). In DNA form, the CDR3 reads TGCGCCAGCGGAGGACGCTCCGAGGAGACCCAGTACTTC. Its protein product is CASGGRSEETQYF.